This T cell receptor beta chain is drawn from a study of control samples from healthy donors and cancer patients. This clone was seen only once. The germline CDR1 and CDR2 sequences are SEHNR and FQNEAQ (reference sequence). Unmatched junction bases numbered 3, after V lost 1 base and J lost 0 bases. CDR3 length: 16 amino acids. The repertoire was sequenced with immunoSEQ multiplex PCR; TCRdb's copy has only in-frame clones and lacks some. The sample holds 55,000 to 85,000 clones, under 90% seen once. The specimen was PBMCs. The rearrangement joins TRBV7-9 to TRBJ2-5; 9 bases are a match to TRBD1. The TCR originated in a man in his sixties with lung cancer. The CDR3 DNA reads TGTGCCAGCAGCTTAGGTGGGACAGGGTACCAAGAGACCCAGTACTTC. Translated, it gives CASSLGGTGYQETQYF.